The clone carrying this T cell receptor (beta chain) was detected many times. Antigen specificity is unknown. Cyclophosphamide on days +3 and +4 followed busulfan-fludarabine conditioning and a marrow graft. This record comes from a study of T cells after posttransplantation cyclophosphamide. Libraries were prepared by immunoSEQ multiplex PCR; TCRdb keeps only in-frame clonotypes and omits some of them. In total the sample includes around 26,000 clones, none of them seen once. Findings of the study overall: Skin or GI-infiltrating T cells shared few TRB sequences with blood. TRB clonality was highly associated with recipient CMV seropositivity and reactivation. Later blood repertoires were often dominated by clones from the donor CD8+ memory compartment.

V was clipped by 2 bases and J by 1 base; unmatched bases: 4. The germline V gene has CDR1 KGHSH and CDR2 LQKENI. The CDR3 has 17 amino acids. The starting material was PBMCs, obtained after allogeneic stem cell transplant with posttransplant cyclophosphamide. The sequence was collected from a young adult male patient who received an allogeneic stem cell transplant from a related donor, was CMV-positive, and had no GVHD. The graft donor may account for some of the T cells. V and J are TRBV18 and TRBJ2-6, with 8 bases aligning to TRBD1. The CDR3 protein is CASSPGQGVSGANVLTF. The CDR3 nucleotides read TGTGCCAGCTCACCAGGACAGGGAGTATCTGGGGCCAACGTCCTGACTTTC.